The present T cell receptor beta chain was sequenced within a study of T cells in Graves' hyperthyroidism and ophthalmopathy. General study findings and limits: Ophthalmopathy, which appeared later, was predicted by the model a median around 6.9 months before onset.

This clonotype was observed many times. Its antigen remains unknown. It was uncontrolled infection, other autoimmune disease, pregnancy or lactation that excluded patients. Preceding any ophthalmopathy symptoms, the blood sample dates from first hyperthyroidism diagnosis. Using 10 ml of fresh peripheral blood, PBMCs were prepared. The CDR3 regions of TCR beta were amplified from RNA transcripts. The HTBI set primed first-round TCR CDR3 RT-PCR. TCRdb ran MiXCR on the multiplex PCR reads and lists one entry per CDR3 protein. This table holds 300,000 to 450,000 distinct CDR3 sequences, roughly 14% found once. The TCR was taken from a young woman with Graves' hyperthyroidism that later progressed to Graves' ophthalmopathy. The sequencing sample was made of blood.

The CDR3, as DNA: TGTGCCAGCAGCTCGGTGGGCAGGGGATCCTACGAGCAGTACTTC. It specifies CASSSVGRGSYEQYF. The chain uses TRBV7-9 and TRBJ2-7; TRBD1 might be the D (6 bases). This CDR3 is built from 15 residues. CDR1 and CDR2 (germline): SEHNR, FQNEAQ (reference sequence). Trimming cost V 4 bases and J 1 base, with 14 bases left between them. Full variable domain (missing parts from reference TRBV7-9 and TRBJ2-7): DTGVSQNPRHKITKRGQNVTFRCDPISEHNRLYWYRQTLGQGPEFLTYFQNEAQLEKSRLLSDRFSAERPKGSFSTLEIQRTEQGDSAMYLCASSSVGRGSYEQYFGPGTRLTVT.